The clone carrying this T cell receptor (beta chain) appeared once. The sample belongs to a study of technical replicates of blood from several donors. Measured with immunoSEQ multiplex PCR; TCRdb has only the in-frame clones, and not every one. The sample carries under 85,000 clones, roughly 97% recorded once. Input material: T cells isolated from PBMCs. This sequence was found in a human donor in good health.

CDR3 nucleotide sequence: TGTGCCAGCAGCCTTAGCGGGGGATACAATGAGCAGTTCTTC. This encodes CASSLSGGYNEQFF. The rearrangement links TRBV9 to TRBJ2-1; 9 positions match TRBD2. Unmatched junction bases numbered 3, after V lost 4 bases and J lost 4 bases. Germline V gives CDR1 SGDLS, CDR2 YYNGEE. This CDR3 is built from 14 residues.